This paragraph covers one TCR beta chain sequence. The antigen remains unidentified. These data are taken from a study of T-cell reconstitution after alpha-beta-depleted transplantation in children. Preparation of the TCRbeta library was carried out with unique molecular identifiers. TCRdb called the PCR reads again in MiXCR, with one record for every CDR3 protein. This table has about 130,000 distinct CDR3 sequences, 8% to 10% appearing once. Whole-study findings and limits: Reportedly, only several hundred clones from non-depleted graft cells drove alpha-beta T-cell counts at about two months.

This CDR3 is 16 amino acids long. The J segment lost 7 bases and the V segment lost 0 bases, leaving 6 bases of the junction unmatched. Germline V CDR1 and CDR2: ENHRY, SYGVKD. The clonotype comes from a girl under three years old who had a stem cell transplant for combined immunodeficiency, so the T cells may come from the graft donor. The V gene is TRBV10-3, the J gene TRBJ2-1; 10 bases fit TRBD2. This sample comprised PBMCs, mostly from graft donor cells, obtained 180 days after TCRalphabeta/CD19-depleted stem cell transplant. The CDR3 nucleotides read TGTGCCATCAGTGAGTCTAGTCTAGCGGGAGTTAATGAGCAGTTCTTC. It encodes CAISESSLAGVNEQFF.